This T cell receptor (beta chain) originates from a study of blood T cell repertoires in COVID-19. Study background: T cells, B-cell-depleted T cells, or PBMCs supplied cDNA or gDNA.

The germline CDR1 and CDR2 sequences are SGHRS and YFSETQ. The CDR3 is made up of 16 amino acids. V lost 3 bases to trimming and J lost 4 bases; unmatched junction nucleotides: 8. Original processing methods: For nucleated cells, counts were estimated from reference gene primer amplification. TCRdb keeps only in-frame clones here, not all; method: immunoSEQ multiplex PCR. V and J calls and clone size are given by that table; D and trimming were obtained from the DNA. The repertoire includes tens of thousands of clones, roughly 80% of them detected once, and around 4.8% sits in the top ten. The genes are TRBV5-1 and TRBJ2-5; TRBD2 agrees at 11 bases. This receptor was identified in a man aged 80 or over with COVID-19, enrolled during active disease. The sequencing input was peripheral blood. CDR3 in amino acids: CASSYAGLAVGETQYF. DNA for the CDR3: TGCGCCAGCAGCTACGCGGGACTAGCGGTGGGAGAGACCCAGTACTTC.